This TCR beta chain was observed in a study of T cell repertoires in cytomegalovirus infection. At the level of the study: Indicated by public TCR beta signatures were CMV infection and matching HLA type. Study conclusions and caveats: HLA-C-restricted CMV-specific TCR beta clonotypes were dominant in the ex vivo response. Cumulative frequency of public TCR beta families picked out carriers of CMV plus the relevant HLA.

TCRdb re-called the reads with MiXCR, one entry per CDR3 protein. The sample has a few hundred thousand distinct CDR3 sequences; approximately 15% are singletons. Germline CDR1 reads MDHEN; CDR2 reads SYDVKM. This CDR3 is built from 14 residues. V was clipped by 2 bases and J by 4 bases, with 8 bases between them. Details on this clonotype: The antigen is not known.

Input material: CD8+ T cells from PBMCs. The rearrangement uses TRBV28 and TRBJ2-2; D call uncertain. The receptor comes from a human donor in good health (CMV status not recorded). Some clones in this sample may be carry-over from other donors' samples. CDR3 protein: CASSLAFVTGELFF. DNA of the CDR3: TGTGCCAGCAGTTTAGCCTTCGTCACCGGGGAGCTGTTTTTT.